This T cell receptor beta chain was sequenced during a study of metastatic and nonmetastatic thyroid tumors (dated by TCRdb to the early 2020s). Background on the whole study: The researchers compared repertoires between peripheral blood samples and tumor or nodule tissue samples from patients with malignant or benign thyroid disease. On the study overall, not on this receptor specifically: TCR beta diversity was reported as significantly higher in malignant tumors than in benign nodules, in both blood and tumor samples.

The library was obtained by PCR. For sequencing, an Illumina HiSeq 4000 was employed. High-throughput sequencing was used to profile the TCR beta-chain CDR3 region of each patient. Per the source publication's procedure: CDR3 differences across clinicopathological groups were used to build a classifier for discriminating distant-metastatic papillary thyroid cancer patients. The Shannon index was used to assess repertoire diversity, and the Morisita-Horn index was used to assess tumor-blood repertoire similarity. TCRdb ran its own pipeline on the public reads, namely fastp trimming at Q25 and MiXCR clone calling, and kept in-frame beta chains. V and J calls and clone size were set by TCRdb, not the authors. The sample table contains some 20,000 clones; only one count was recorded for more than 10% of them. Roughly 6.4% of the sample lies in the top ten. No patient had received any treatment before thyroid surgery. The study retrospectively analysed patient clinical samples collected from about 2012 to 2019 using T-cell receptor beta sequencing.

V is clipped by 0 bases and J by 4 bases, and the sequence between their germline boundaries is 19 bases long. The CDR3 runs 17 amino acids, cysteine and phenylalanine included. Just the 51-base CDR3 DNA is kept, in frame starting at base 1. Taken from the germline V gene (reference sequence), the CDR1 and CDR2 loops are LGHDT and YNNKEL. This clone was counted many times. No cognate antigen has been identified for it. Per-base qualities were not stored, and no clone one base away is much larger. The sequence links TRBV3-1 to TRBJ2-7, with a tentative D call of TRBD1 or TRBD2, each matching 5 bases. Sequenced material: blood. The clonotype originates from a male donor with papillary thyroid cancer or a benign thyroid nodule (not recorded which). Some clones in this sample may be carry-over from other donors' samples. The DNA sequence is TGTGCCAGCAGCCAAGACCTCGGGACGGTCCAGAGGTACGAGCAGTACTTC. The encoded protein is CASSQDLGTVQRYEQYF.